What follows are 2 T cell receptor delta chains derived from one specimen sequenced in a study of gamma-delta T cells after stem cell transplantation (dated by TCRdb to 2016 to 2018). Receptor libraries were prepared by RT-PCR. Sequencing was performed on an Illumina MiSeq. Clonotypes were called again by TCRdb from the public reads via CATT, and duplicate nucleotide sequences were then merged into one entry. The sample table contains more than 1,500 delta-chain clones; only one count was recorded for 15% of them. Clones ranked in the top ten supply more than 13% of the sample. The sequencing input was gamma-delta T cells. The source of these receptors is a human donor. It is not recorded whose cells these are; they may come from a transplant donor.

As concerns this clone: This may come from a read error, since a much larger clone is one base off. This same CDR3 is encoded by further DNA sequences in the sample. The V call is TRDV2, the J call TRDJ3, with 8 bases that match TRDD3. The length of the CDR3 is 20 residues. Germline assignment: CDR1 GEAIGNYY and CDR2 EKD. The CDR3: CACDTGWGIRGTWDTRQMFF. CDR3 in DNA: TGTGCCTGTGACACCGGATGGGGGATTAGAGGCACCTGGGACACCCGTCAGATGTTTTTC.

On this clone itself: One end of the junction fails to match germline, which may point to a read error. This CDR3 reads CAIGEISGVTPLGDTLEDKLIF. The CDR3 DNA reads TGTGCTATTGGGGAAATTTCCGGAGTCACCCCACTGGGGGATACGCTGGAGGATAAACTCATCTTT. This chain connects TRDV1 to TRDJ1; 13 bases align to TRDD3. The germline V gene encodes CDR1 TSWWSYY and CDR2 QGS. This CDR3 has 22 amino acids.